The 19 T cell receptor beta chains below were found in one sample sequenced in a study of blood T cells in healthy people across ages. Sample-barcoded 5' priming and a J-beta primer mix drove a second PCR of roughly 6 to 12 cycles. TCRdb analysed the 5' RACE reads with MiXCR anew, one entry per CDR3 protein. The table lists roughly 1,300,000 distinct CDR3 sequences, around 55% of them singletons. What was sequenced was blood. The receptors here all came from a man aged 18 to 30 in good health.

This clonotype was found a few times. This sequence joins TRBV27 and TRBJ2-5; D may be TRBD2 (5 bases). The CDR3 runs to 14 residues. Trimming took off 8 bases at V and 2 bases at J, with 15 bases between the two ends. Germline V lookup: CDR1 MNHEY, CDR2 SMNVEV (reference sequence). The CDR3 region is CASGSWGVQETQYF. CDR3 coding DNA: TGTGCCAGCGGCTCCTGGGGAGTACAAGAGACCCAGTACTTC.

This clonotype was detected a few times. CDR3 region: CSARGGLQETQYF. Here the CDR3 DNA reads TGCAGTGCTAGGGGGGGCCTCCAAGAGACCCAGTACTTC. This chain links TRBV20-1 with TRBJ2-5; D may correspond to TRBD1 or TRBD2 (6 bases each). The germline V gene has CDR1 DFQATT and CDR2 SNEGSKA (reference sequence). The V end was cut by 3 bases, the J end by 1 base, with 9 bases between. This CDR3 region has 13 residues.

In this sample, this clonotype turned up a few times. The V call is TRBV19, the J call TRBJ1-2; maybe TRBD1 (6 bases). Germline lookup yields CDR1 LNHDA and CDR2 SQIVND (reference sequence). V lost 3 bases and J 0 bases, leaving 8 bases between the germline ends. This CDR3 is 14 amino acids long. In DNA form, the CDR3 reads TGTGCCAGTAGTATTACAGGGACTAACTATGGCTACACCTTC. Amino acids: CASSITGTNYGYTF.

V and J are TRBV29-1 and TRBJ1-4, with unresolved D. CDR1 and CDR2 (germline): SQVTM, ANQGSEA. The length of the CDR3 is 13 residues. Trimming shortened V by 4 bases and J by 3 bases, and 9 bases separated the two germline ends. This CDR3 is CSVVVAPNEKLFF. In DNA, the CDR3 is TGCAGCGTTGTAGTAGCCCCTAATGAAAAACTGTTTTTT.

The chain combines TRBV5-1 with TRBJ2-3; tentatively, D is TRBD2 (6 bases). The V gene lost 1 base and the J gene lost 2 bases, with 14 bases spanning the gap. Germline values: CDR1 SGHRS, CDR2 YFSETQ. This CDR3 contains 16 residues. CDR3 DNA sequence: TGCGCCAGCAGCTTGAAGGACTACGCCTTCACAGATACGCAGTATTTT. The encoded protein is CASSLKDYAFTDTQYF. Complete variable domain (other parts from reference TRBV5-1 and TRBJ2-3): KAGVTQTPRYLIKTRGQQVTLSCSPISGHRSVSWYQQTPGQGLQFLFEYFSETQRNKGNFPGRFSGRQFSNSRSEMNVSTLELGDSALYLCASSLKDYAFTDTQYFGPGTRLTVL.

V gene TRBV6-1 combines with J gene TRBJ1-6; D is possibly TRBD1 (5 bases). This CDR3 has 17 amino acids. V was clipped by 7 bases and J by 0 bases, with 16 bases between them. CDR1 and CDR2 (germline): MNHNS, SASEGT. The CDR3 spells CASTNGGLGSYNSPLHF. CDR3 DNA: TGTGCCAGCACCAACGGGGGACTGGGCTCCTATAATTCACCCCTCCACTTT.

The chain joins TRBV20-1 to TRBJ1-1; D remains unclear. V lost 3 bases and J 2 bases, leaving 13 bases between the germline ends. Per the germline V gene, CDR1 is DFQATT and CDR2 is SNEGSKA (reference sequence). This CDR3 is built from 14 residues. As DNA, the CDR3 is TGCAGTGCTAGGATCAGGAAAGCTAACACTGAAGCTTTCTTT. The encoded protein is CSARIRKANTEAFF.

The genes are TRBV27 and TRBJ2-2, with D perhaps matching TRBD2 (6 bases). Germline assignment: CDR1 MNHEY and CDR2 SMNVEV (reference sequence). V was cut by 6 bases and J by 4 bases, with 9 bases left in between. This CDR3 region has 13 residues. The CDR3: CASRAGSTGELFF. As DNA, the CDR3 is TGTGCCAGCAGGGCCGGGAGCACCGGGGAGCTGTTTTTT.

The J gene is TRBJ2-1, the V gene TRBV11-3; D is possibly TRBD1 (5 bases). This CDR3 is 15 amino acids long. V gave up 6 bases and J gave up 3 bases, with 15 bases separating them. The germline V gene encodes CDR1 SGHNT and CDR2 YENEEA. DNA of the CDR3: TGTGCCAGCAGGAAAGGGGCTGCGAACTACAATGAGCAGTTCTTC. As protein: CASRKGAANYNEQFF.

This chain joins TRBV21-1 and TRBJ2-7; no check of the table's D call, TRBD1, against the DNA was made. Gene TRBJ2-5 matches the end of the DNA better, so the J call may be wrong. TRBV21-1 is shown as a pseudogene. The CDR3 has 15 amino acids. The CDR3 loop is CASSTREGLGETQYF. The CDR3 DNA sequence: TGTGCCAGCAGCACCAGAGAAGGGTTGGGGGAGACCCAGTACTTC.

This chain uses TRBV19 with TRBJ2-6; D assignment may be TRBD1 or TRBD2 (5 bases each). This CDR3 comprises 16 residues. CDR1 is LNHDA and CDR2 is SQIVND in the germline V gene (reference sequence). The germline V and J ends were trimmed by 2 bases and 1 base, with 9 bases remaining between them. CDR3 residues: CASSIRRESGANVLTF. CDR3 nucleotide sequence: TGTGCCAGTAGTATACGCAGGGAGTCTGGGGCCAACGTCCTGACTTTC.

The V and J genes are TRBV7-2 and TRBJ1-1; possibly TRBD1 for D (5 bases). This CDR3 is built from 14 residues. V was trimmed by 6 bases and J by 0 bases, leaving 11 bases between them. Germline-derived CDR1 and CDR2 are SGHTA and FQGNSA. The CDR3 DNA sequence: TGTGCCAGCAGTCTAACGACAGTGAACACTGAAGCTTTCTTT. Its protein is CASSLTTVNTEAFF.

This clonotype was observed a few times. The rearrangement uses TRBV15 and TRBJ2-5; either TRBD1 or TRBD2 may supply D (6 bases each). This CDR3 spans 13 amino acids. Germline V gene lookup returns CDR1 LNHNV and CDR2 YYDKDF (reference sequence). Trimming stripped 4 bases from V and 2 bases from J, with 8 bases between. CDR3 protein: CATSKGGQETQYF. The DNA for the CDR3 is TGTGCCACCAGCAAAGGGGGGCAAGAGACCCAGTACTTC.

This clonotype showed up many times. The chain employs TRBV13 and TRBJ2-7, with 9 nucleotides matching TRBD2. The CDR3 extends over 15 amino acids. Losses at the gene ends were 2 bases for V and 2 bases for J; bases not matched to a gene: 4. Germline CDR1 is PRHDT and CDR2 is FYEKMQ (reference sequence). The CDR3 nucleotides are TGTGCCAGCAGCTTAAAGCTAGCGGGAACCTACGAGCAGTACTTC. Its translation is CASSLKLAGTYEQYF.

V gene TRBV4-1 combines with J gene TRBJ1-4; a possible D gene is TRBD1 (5 bases). The V and J ends lost 4 bases and 1 base respectively, with 13 bases between them. The germline V gene has CDR1 MGHRA and CDR2 YSYEKL. There are 16 residues in the CDR3. This CDR3 reads CASSRDLRETNEKLFF. In DNA, the CDR3 is TGCGCCAGCAGCCGGGACCTCAGGGAAACTAATGAAAAACTGTTTTTT.

Only a few counts were recorded for this clonotype. J is TRBJ2-3 and V is TRBV20-1; D not resolved. This CDR3 is 15 amino acids long. The ends were cut back, 4 bases at V and 2 bases at J, with 16 bases in the middle. Per the germline V gene, CDR1 is DFQATT and CDR2 is SNEGSKA (reference sequence). The CDR3 DNA reads as TGCAGTGCTACCCTTGGGCAGGTGCCCACAGATACGCAGTATTTT. It yields the protein CSATLGQVPTDTQYF.

This clonotype was observed a few times. The V and J genes are TRBV4-1 and TRBJ1-2, with a tentative D call TRBD1 (6 bases). The V gene lost 0 bases and the J gene lost 0 bases, with 11 bases spanning the gap. This CDR3 has 16 residues. The V gene's germline CDR1 is MGHRA and CDR2 YSYEKL. The CDR3 region has the DNA TGCGCCAGCAGCCAAGATCCGGGGGCCGCTAACTATGGCTACACCTTC. It translates to CASSQDPGAANYGYTF.

This chain links TRBV6-6 with TRBJ2-3, with D perhaps matching TRBD1 (6 bases). CDR1 is MNHNY, CDR2 SVGAGI, per germline (reference sequence). The CDR3 extends over 17 amino acids. V was cut by 5 bases and J by 5 bases, with 23 bases left in between. CDR3 DNA sequence: TGTGCCAGCAGTCAGCCTCCGGCAGGGGATCGACGAGATACGCAGTATTTT. It encodes CASSQPPAGDRRDTQYF.

The chain recombines TRBV20-1 with TRBJ2-7; 9 nucleotides align to TRBD1. With V trimmed by 6 bases and J by 3 bases, 9 bases remained unmatched. CDR1 DFQATT and CDR2 SNEGSKA come from the germline V gene (reference sequence). CDR3 length: 14 amino acids. The DNA for the CDR3 is TGCAGTGCCGCCGGGACAGGGAGATACTACGAGCAGTACTTC. This gives the protein CSAAGTGRYYEQYF.